This entry lists 25 T cell receptor beta chains sequenced from one sample in a study of blood T cell repertoires in COVID-19. Sequenced by immunoSEQ multiplex PCR; TCRdb stores in-frame clones only, minus some. The sample has about 190,000 clones, 75% to 85% seen once. Sequencing input: PBMCs or T cells enriched from blood (not recorded which). Receptors originate from a woman aged 45-65 years with acute COVID-19.

The J gene is TRBJ1-2, the V gene TRBV7-9; 9 bases are a match to TRBD1. Germline CDR1 SEHNR, CDR2 FQNEAQ (reference sequence). V shed 6 bases and J 0 bases; nucleotides not matched to a gene: 11. The CDR3 covers 17 residues. The CDR3 DNA reads TGTGCCAGCAGTCTCGGACAGGGGTTGGGAGCTAACTATGGCTACACCTTC. Protein: CASSLGQGLGANYGYTF.

The V call is TRBV27, the J call TRBJ1-5, with 7 nucleotides matching TRBD1. With 2 bases clipped from V and 5 bases from J, the junction kept 9 bases outside the gene matches. This CDR3 region has 16 residues. The germline V gene encodes CDR1 MNHEY and CDR2 SMNVEV (reference sequence). The CDR3 DNA reads TGTGCCAGCAGTTTAGGCATAGGGGGCGCTGATCAGCCCCAGCATTTT. Its translation is CASSLGIGGADQPQHF.

This chain connects TRBV13 to TRBJ2-1; no reliable D call. CDR3 length: 15 residues. Trimming cost V 0 bases and J 12 bases, with 18 bases left between them. Per the germline V gene, CDR1 is PRHDT and CDR2 is FYEKMQ (reference sequence). In DNA form, the CDR3 reads TGTGCCAGCAGCTTAGGCGATGTTGGGCCGGTGGGGCAGTTCTTC. It translates to CASSLGDVGPVGQFF.

This clone was observed a single time. The chain has TRBV27 and TRBJ2-1; TRBD1 matches at 11 bases. Germline V lookup: CDR1 MNHEY, CDR2 SMNVEV (reference sequence). The CDR3 is made up of 15 amino acids. Germline trimming cut 2 bases from V and 6 bases from J; bases unmatched to any gene: 3. CDR3 amino acids: CASSLKDRGPNEQFF. CDR3 nucleotides: TGTGCCAGCAGTTTAAAGGACAGGGGGCCCAATGAGCAGTTCTTC.

The V gene is TRBV7-2, the J gene TRBJ2-2, with TRBD1 matching 7 bases. V lost 1 base to trimming and J lost 6 bases; unmatched junction nucleotides: 14. The CDR3 contains 18 residues. Per the germline V gene, CDR1 is SGHTA and CDR2 is FQGNSA. CDR3 sequence reads: CASSLVPLLRDSPGELFF. The DNA of the CDR3 is TGTGCCAGCAGCTTAGTCCCTCTATTACGGGACAGTCCCGGGGAGCTGTTTTTT.

This rearrangement joins TRBV5-6 to TRBJ2-4; perhaps TRBD1 as D (6 bases). Germline V gene sequence: CDR1 SGHDT, CDR2 YYEEEE. The CDR3 spans 16 residues. The V gene lost 3 bases and the J gene lost 6 bases, with 19 bases spanning the gap. In nucleotides, the CDR3 is TGTGCCAGCAGCTACTACAGGGTGGGGGCGAGAAACATTCAGTACTTC. Translated: CASSYYRVGARNIQYF.

Here the CDR3 reads CASSGYREGLGTEAFF. CDR3 nucleotide sequence: TGTGCCAGCAGCGGCTACAGGGAGGGCCTTGGCACTGAAGCTTTCTTT. The rearrangement joins TRBV7-9 to TRBJ1-1; D may be TRBD1 (6 bases). Trimming shortened V by 5 bases and J by 4 bases, and 20 bases separated the two germline ends. The germline V gene encodes CDR1 SEHNR and CDR2 FQNEAQ (reference sequence). The length of the CDR3 is 16 residues.

The CDR3 DNA sequence: TGTGCCAGCTCACCGCCAGGGGATGGAAACACCATATATTTT. Encoded protein: CASSPPGDGNTIYF. The rearrangement joins TRBV18 to TRBJ1-3, with TRBD1 as a possible D gene (6 bases). Between the trimmed V and J ends, which lost 3 bases and 3 bases, there was a span of 9 bases. Germline V gives CDR1 KGHSH, CDR2 LQKENI. The CDR3 runs 14 residues.

The chain employs TRBV7-3 and TRBJ1-1; D call uncertain. Germline-derived CDR1 and CDR2 are SGHTA and FQGTGA. Trimming removed 3 bases at V and 1 base at J, with 6 bases between. The length of the CDR3 is 13 residues. The CDR3 region has the DNA TGTGCCAGCAGCTTCAGTGAGAACACTGAAGCTTTCTTT. This gives the protein CASSFSENTEAFF. The full variable domain, with the rest looked up from reference TRBV7-3 and TRBJ1-1, is GAGVSQTPSNKVTEKGKYVELRCDPISGHTALYWYRQSLGQGPEFLIYFQGTGAADDSGLPNDRFFAVRPEGSVSTLKIQRTERGDSAVYLCASSFSENTEAFFGQGTRLTVV.

The chain joins TRBV2 to TRBJ1-5, with D possibly TRBD1 on 6 matching bases. Germline V gene lookup returns CDR1 SNHLY and CDR2 FYNNEI. The CDR3 consists of 15 residues. V was pared by 2 bases and J by 7 bases, with 15 bases between. The CDR3, as DNA: TGTGCCAGCAGTGAATGGGACACGGAAAACCAGCCCCAGCATTTT. Translated, it gives CASSEWDTENQPQHF.

The V gene is TRBV28, the J gene TRBJ2-7; a weak D match, TRBD1 (5 bases). The CDR3 contains 12 residues. Germline V CDR1 and CDR2: MDHEN, SYDVKM. The germline V and J ends were trimmed by 3 bases and 4 bases, with 7 bases remaining between them. The CDR3 coding sequence is TGTGCCAGCAGTTTTCAGGGATACGAGCAGTACGTC. Amino acid sequence: CASSFQGYEQYV.

The CDR3 reads CASSSTQQGLSETQYF. The CDR3, as DNA: TGTGCCAGCAGTTCCACTCAACAGGGGCTATCAGAGACCCAGTACTTC. V usage is TRBV28 and J usage is TRBJ2-5; the match to TRBD1 covers 7 bases. The trim removed 4 bases at V and 4 bases at J, leaving 12 bases unmatched. Germline V gives CDR1 MDHEN, CDR2 SYDVKM. The CDR3 is 16 amino acids.

This clone has more than one count but fewer than ten. This rearrangement joins TRBV6-4 to TRBJ2-1; 8 bases agree with TRBD2. CDR3 length equals 15 residues. Germline CDR1 and CDR2: MRHNA and SNTAGT. The V gene end was trimmed by 3 bases and the J gene end by 0 bases; junction bases not matched to a gene: 1. CDR3 sequence reads: CASSELADSYNEQFF. CDR3 DNA: TGTGCCAGCAGTGAACTAGCGGACTCCTACAATGAGCAGTTCTTC.

This rearrangement joins TRBV28 to TRBJ2-2; 13 bases map to TRBD2. V lost 5 bases and J lost 6; bases outside the gene matches: 3. This CDR3 spans 15 amino acids. CDR1 MDHEN and CDR2 SYDVKM come from the germline V gene. The CDR3 reads CASSGLAGAPGELFF. CDR3 in DNA: TGTGCCAGCAGTGGACTAGCGGGGGCTCCCGGGGAGCTGTTTTTT.

The chain is built from TRBV20-1 and TRBJ2-2; D is uncertain. Deletions cut 2 bases from V and 6 bases from J, with 4 bases between. Germline assignment: CDR1 DFQATT and CDR2 SNEGSKA (reference sequence). The CDR3 is 11 amino acids. CDR3: CSARSPGELFF. In DNA form, the CDR3 reads TGCAGTGCTAGATCTCCCGGGGAGCTGTTTTTT.

This clone was observed a few times. CDR3 sequence reads: CASSGGARETQYF. The CDR3 bases are TGTGCCAGCAGCGGGGGGGCCCGAGAGACCCAGTACTTC. This chain links TRBV7-9 with TRBJ2-5; D may be TRBD2 (7 bases). Germline-derived CDR1 and CDR2 are SEHNR and FQNEAQ (reference sequence). This CDR3 comprises 13 residues. The V end was cut by 5 bases, the J end by 4 bases, with 11 bases between.

This chain connects TRBV6-2 or TRBV6-3 to TRBJ1-2; D uncertain. V dropped 2 bases and J dropped 10 bases, with 14 bases sitting between them. Germline loops: CDR1 MNHEY, CDR2 SVGEGT. This CDR3 contains 13 residues. The CDR3 DNA reads TGTGCCAGCAGTTACAGCACCACTCCCGCCTACACCTTC. This encodes CASSYSTTPAYTF.

The table lists this clone with a few counts. The rearrangement joins TRBV27 to TRBJ1-2, with D possibly TRBD1 on 5 matching bases. Trimming stripped 6 bases from V and 8 bases from J, with 19 bases between. The CDR3 has 14 residues. Germline values: CDR1 MNHEY, CDR2 SMNVEV (reference sequence). CDR3: CASRGGVSVWGYTF. For the CDR3, the DNA is TGTGCCAGCAGGGGGGGGGTCTCGGTGTGGGGCTACACCTTC.

This clone came up a few times. The chain couples TRBV7-3 to TRBJ1-1, with unresolved D. The germline CDR1 and CDR2 sequences are SGHTA and FQGTGA. Trimming took 5 bases from V and 1 from J, leaving 8 bases between them. The CDR3 contains 13 residues. The CDR3 bases are TGTGCCAGCAGCGTGGCGGAGAACACTGAAGCTTTCTTT. The encoded protein is CASSVAENTEAFF.

J is TRBJ2-1 and V is TRBV14, with TRBD2 matching 8 bases. The CDR3 spans 16 residues. The ends lost 5 bases at V and 0 bases at J; junction bases unmatched: 6. In germline, CDR1 is SGHDN, CDR2 FVKESK. This chain's CDR3 is CASSLAGFSSYNEQFF. In nucleotides, the CDR3 is TGTGCCAGCAGCTTAGCGGGGTTTAGCTCCTACAATGAGCAGTTCTTC.

The V and J genes are TRBV27 and TRBJ2-2, with D perhaps TRBD1 (6 bases). The length of the CDR3 is 17 residues. Per germline, CDR1 MNHEY and CDR2 SMNVEV (reference sequence). V lost 4 bases and J 6 bases, leaving 21 bases between the germline ends. The CDR3 loop reads CASSSPGTPLGAGELFF. Written as DNA, the CDR3 is TGTGCCAGCAGTTCCCCAGGGACACCCCTAGGGGCCGGGGAGCTGTTTTTT.

The chain is built from TRBV19 and TRBJ2-5; D remains unclear. This CDR3 comprises 11 residues. Looked up from germline, CDR1 is LNHDA and CDR2 is SQIVND (reference sequence). V lost 5 bases and J 4 bases, leaving 5 bases between the germline ends. CDR3 sequence: CASSSRETQYF. CDR3 in DNA: TGTGCCAGTAGTTCTCGAGAGACCCAGTACTTC.

The chain couples TRBV5-5 to TRBJ1-3; D is unresolved. Germline assignment: CDR1 SGHKS and CDR2 YYEKEE (reference sequence). V gave up 3 bases and J gave up 8 bases, with 12 bases separating them. The CDR3 is 13 residues long. In nucleotides, the CDR3 is TGTGCCAGCAGCTCGGCGATGGGAGACACCATATATTTT. As protein: CASSSAMGDTIYF.

The chain links TRBV9 to TRBJ2-2; 11 bases line up with TRBD2. Losses at the gene ends were 2 bases for V and 3 bases for J; bases not matched to a gene: 6. The CDR3 length is 17 residues. CDR1 and CDR2 from the germline V gene are SGDLS and YYNGEE. As DNA, the CDR3 is TGTGCCAGCAGCGTGAGTAGCGGGGGGGCCGACACCGGGGAGCTGTTTTTT. It encodes CASSVSSGGADTGELFF.

V and J are TRBV3-1 (or the pseudogene TRBV3-2) and TRBJ1-2; unclear D gene. Germline V gene data show CDR1 as LGHDT and CDR2 as YNNKEL (reference sequence). Trimming took 0 bases from V and 9 from J, leaving 17 bases between them. CDR3 length: 15 residues. The CDR3 DNA follows: TGTGCCAGCAGCCAAGAGGGCTTGACCTACAGAAGCTACACCTTC. It codes for CASSQEGLTYRSYTF.